These 8 T cell receptor beta chains were sequenced from one sample in a study of vaccination and CD4 T cells after COVID-19. The Oncomine TCR Beta short-read assay was what sequenced the DNA obtained from cultured CD4+ T cells. MiXCR was run by TCRdb on the PCR reads, yielding one entry per CDR3 protein. The profile shows more than 15,000 distinct CDR3 sequences, 45% to 60% of them singletons. These receptors have no identified antigens. Noted time point: late sampling 161 to 241 days after vaccination in a few convalescent patients. Treatment: roughly 10-day PBMC culture with coronavirus spike peptide pools or control peptides (ViraFEST assay). The specimen was CD4+ T cells from blood, cultured in vitro, collected about 7 months after SARS-CoV-2 vaccination. Receptors originate from a human donor who had recovered from COVID-19.

This clonotype was picked up a small number of times. V usage is TRBV7-3 and J usage is TRBJ2-3; 7 bases line up with TRBD2. With V trimmed by 2 bases and J by 9 bases, 5 bases remained unmatched. CDR3 length: 13 amino acids. Germline CDR1 reads SGHTA; CDR2 reads FQGTGA. CDR3 bases: TGTGCCAGCAGCTTACCCCCGGGGGGAACGCAGTATTTT. It codes for CASSLPPGGTQYF.

The chain couples TRBV15 to TRBJ1-6; the D gene is possibly TRBD1 (6 bases). The CDR3 sequence is 13 residues long. CDR1 and CDR2 from the germline V gene are LNHNV and YYDKDF (reference sequence). V was shortened by 1 base and J by 9 bases, with 7 bases between the two germline ends. The CDR3 spells CATSRGRGSPLHF. CDR3 coding DNA: TGTGCCACCAGCAGAGGCAGGGGTTCACCCCTCCACTTT.

Note on this clonotype: A read error may account for a junction end that differs from germline. The chain employs TRBV11-1 and TRBJ1-1, with D possibly TRBD1 on 5 matching bases. In germline, CDR1 is SGHAT, CDR2 FQDESV (reference sequence). This CDR3 is 12 amino acids long. The CDR3 is CASNLASGLAFF. Here the CDR3 DNA reads TGTGCCAGCAACTTAGCTTCGGGGCTAGCTTTCTTT.

V gene TRBV7-2 combines with J gene TRBJ2-5; D is unclear. The V gene lost 1 base and the J gene lost 4 bases, with 10 bases spanning the gap. Germline values: CDR1 SGHTA, CDR2 FQGNSA. There are 14 residues in the CDR3. The CDR3 is CASSLVSRPETQYF. For the CDR3, the DNA is TGTGCCAGCAGCTTAGTCTCTAGACCAGAGACCCAGTACTTC. The variable domain in full, with the rest retrieved from reference TRBV7-2 and TRBJ2-5, is GAGVSQSPSNKVTEKGKDVELRCDPISGHTALYWYRQSLGQGLEFLIYFQGNSAPDKSGLPSDRFSAERTGGSVSTLTIQRTQQEDSAVYLCASSLVSRPETQYFGPGTRLLVL.

This clonotype was picked up a small number of times. The CDR3 sequence: CATSRGGIWSQQTQYF. The CDR3 DNA reads as TGTGCCACCAGCAGAGGAGGGATATGGTCCCAGCAGACCCAGTACTTC. The V call is TRBV15, the J call TRBJ2-5; D perhaps matches TRBD2 (5 bases). Germline V gene lookup returns CDR1 LNHNV and CDR2 YYDKDF (reference sequence). V lost 1 base to trimming and J lost 6 bases, with 18 bases between them. The CDR3 covers 16 residues.

The V call is TRBV15, the J call TRBJ2-3, with D perhaps being TRBD1 or TRBD2 (6 bases each). The CDR3 has 15 amino acids. Trimming removed 3 bases at V and 3 bases at J, with 13 bases between. Germline V gene sequence: CDR1 LNHNV, CDR2 YYDKDF (reference sequence). The chain's CDR3 is CATSSWRRGTDTQYF. Here the CDR3 DNA reads TGTGCCACCAGCAGCTGGCGGAGGGGGACAGATACGCAGTATTTT.

J is TRBJ2-7 and V is TRBV9, with 12 bases matching TRBD1. The CDR3 consists of 17 residues. CDR1 and CDR2 from the germline V gene are SGDLS and YYNGEE. V lost 4 bases and J lost 3; bases outside the gene matches: 11. The CDR3 here is CASSKQSGQGALYEQYF. CDR3 coding DNA: TGTGCCAGCAGCAAACAATCGGGACAGGGGGCGCTCTACGAGCAGTACTTC. The whole variable domain, filled in from reference TRBV9 and TRBJ2-7, reads DSGVTQTPKHLITATGQRVTLRCSPRSGDLSVYWYQQSLDQGLQFLIQYYNGEERAKGNILERFSAQQFPDLHSELNLSSLELGDSALYFCASSKQSGQGALYEQYFGPGTRLTVT.

This clonotype was seen only a few times. This chain links TRBV6-2 or TRBV6-3 with TRBJ1-5, with 9 bases lining up with TRBD1. CDR1 MNHEY and CDR2 SVGEGT come from the germline V gene. V gave up 4 bases and J gave up 0 bases; unmatched junction bases: 4. This CDR3 region has 16 residues. The CDR3 here is CASSFGTGISNQPQHF. The CDR3 region has the DNA TGTGCCAGCAGTTTTGGGACAGGGATTAGCAATCAGCCCCAGCATTTT.